This T cell receptor (beta chain) was identified in a study of cytomegalovirus exposure and HLA in healthy donors. The CDR3 contains 14 residues. V was trimmed by 4 bases and J by 2 bases, leaving 12 bases between them. Germline CDR1 and CDR2: MNHEY and SMNVEV (reference sequence). This PCR relied on a set of 60 Vbeta primers and 13 Jbeta primers. Clones were read by immunoSEQ multiplex PCR, and TCRdb kept only the in-frame ones, dropping some. The profile shows approximately 130,000 clones, 82% of them singletons. The chain couples TRBV27 to TRBJ2-7; D might be TRBD2 (7 bases). What was sequenced was PBMCs. The source of this sequence is a boy under 10 years old in good health and CMV-seronegative. Here the CDR3 DNA reads TGTGCCAGCAGTTCCGAAGGGGGGGCCTACGAGCAGTACTTC. Translated, it gives CASSSEGGAYEQYF.